A selection of T cell receptor beta chains follows, all from one sample in a study of T cell responses to AZD1222 COVID-19 vaccine. Using immunoSEQ multiplex PCR, the repertoire was profiled, and TCRdb retains in-frame clones only, with some absent. The sample records tens of thousands of clones, roughly nine tenths being singletons. The sequencing here drew on peripheral blood, taken on day 0 of MenACWY control vaccination. The receptors stem from an adult in good health. The CDR3 runs from the conserved cysteine through the conserved F or W. A D gene is named only where the DNA matches it firmly. Clone size is stated in some rows and not others, as once, few, many or a class when expanded.

v_gene	abundance	j_gene	d_gene	CDR3aa	CDR3nt
TRBV9	-	TRBJ2-3	-	CASSVVGWADTQYF	TGTGCCAGCAGCGTAGTAGGGTGGGCAGATACGCAGTATTTT
TRBV18	few	TRBJ1-2	TRBD1	CASSPSTGDRGYTF	TGTGCCAGCTCACCTTCGACAGGGGACCGCGGCTACACCTTC
TRBV7-2	once	TRBJ2-1	TRBD2	CASSSSQRGRSEQFF	TGTGCCAGCAGCTCGAGCCAGCGGGGAAGGAGTGAGCAGTTCTTC
TRBV5-5	-	TRBJ2-1	-	CASSYGTSYNEQFF	TGTGCCAGCAGCTACGGCACCTCCTACAATGAGCAGTTCTTC
TRBV5-4	-	TRBJ1-5	-	CASSLVEGQGNQPQHF	TGTGCCAGCAGCTTGGTAGAGGGGCAGGGCAATCAGCCCCAGCATTTT
TRBV20-1	-	TRBJ1-2	-	CSASLRDPTF	TGCAGTGCTAGCTTAAGAGACCCTACATTC
TRBV7-2	once	TRBJ2-3	TRBD2	CASSLTSERTRLTQYF	TGTGCCAGCAGCCTCACTAGCGAGCGAACCCGTCTTACGCAGTATTTT
TRBV3-1/TRBV3-2	-	TRBJ2-3	-	CASSHGTFTDTQYF	TGTGCCAGCAGTCACGGGACCTTCACAGATACGCAGTATTTT
TRBV7-8	-	TRBJ1-5	-	CASSLGGGNQPQHF	TGTGCCAGCAGCTTAGGGGGAGGCAATCAGCCCCAGCATTTT
TRBV4-3	-	TRBJ1-5	-	CASSQEFASQPQHF	TGCGCCAGCAGCCAAGAATTTGCAAGTCAGCCCCAGCATTTT
TRBV5-1	few	TRBJ2-7	TRBD1	CASSLTDRGPYEQYF	TGCGCCAGCAGCTTGACAGACAGGGGACCCTACGAGCAGTACTTC
TRBV28	-	TRBJ1-5	-	CASSSHRGGVQPQHF	TGTGCCAGCAGTTCCCATCGGGGGGGCGTTCAGCCCCAGCATTTT
TRBV4-3	-	TRBJ1-2	-	CASSQDRGGGYTF	TGCGCCAGCAGCCAAGATCGGGGGGGTGGCTACACCTTC
TRBV3-1/TRBV3-2	-	TRBJ2-7	-	CASSSPYEQYF	TGTGCCAGCAGCTCCCCCTACGAGCAGTACTTC
TRBV24-1	few	TRBJ1-2	-	CATSDEQGSHYGYTF	TGTGCCACCAGTGATGAGCAGGGGAGTCACTATGGCTACACCTTC
TRBV19	-	TRBJ2-3	-	CASSNRAPTDTQYF	TGTGCCAGTAGTAACCGGGCCCCTACAGATACGCAGTATTTT
TRBV14	-	TRBJ2-6	-	CASSFFIGGAPSGANVLTF	TGTGCCAGCAGCTTCTTCATTGGCGGGGCCCCCTCTGGGGCCAACGTCCTGACTTTC
TRBV19	-	TRBJ1-3	-	CASSSTEGNTIYF	TGTGCCAGTAGTTCGACGGAAGGAAACACCATATATTTT
TRBV3-1/TRBV3-2	few	TRBJ1-2	-	CASSQDGNYGYTF	TGTGCCAGCAGCCAAGATGGAAACTATGGCTACACCTTC
TRBV18	-	TRBJ2-2	TRBD1	CASSSGGHGELFF	TGTGCCAGCTCATCAGGGGGCCACGGGGAGCTGTTTTTT
TRBV27	-	TRBJ1-1	-	CASSSNTEAFF	TGTGCCAGCAGTTCGAACACTGAAGCTTTCTTT
TRBV6-1	-	TRBJ1-2	-	CASSERGEWGYGYTF	TGTGCCAGCAGTGAACGCGGGGAGTGGGGCTATGGCTACACCTTC
TRBV9	-	TRBJ2-7	-	CASSVDRVSYEQYF	TGTGCCAGCAGCGTAGATCGGGTCTCCTACGAGCAGTACTTC
TRBV3-1/TRBV3-2	once	TRBJ2-7	TRBD2	CASSQEAGGLEQYF	TGTGCCAGCAGCCAAGAGGCGGGGGGGCTCGAGCAGTACTTC
TRBV5-5	-	TRBJ2-7	-	CASSWEGYPYEQYF	TGTGCCAGCAGCTGGGAAGGGTATCCCTACGAGCAGTACTTC
TRBV7-6	-	TRBJ2-3	-	CASSQTSWGTQYF	TGTGCCAGCAGTCAAACGTCTTGGGGTACGCAGTATTTT
TRBV5-1	-	TRBJ1-6	-	CASSFQGDSPLHF	TGCGCCAGCAGCTTCCAGGGCGATTCACCCCTCCACTTT
TRBV18	-	TRBJ2-7	-	CASSPWAGAYEQYF	TGTGCCAGCTCACCATGGGCCGGGGCGTACGAGCAGTACTTC
TRBV19	-	TRBJ2-2	TRBD2	CASSINGGANTGELFF	TGTGCCAGTAGTATAAACGGGGGGGCGAACACCGGGGAGCTGTTTTTT
TRBV2	-	TRBJ1-3	TRBD1	CASNSGGTGNTIYF	TGTGCCAGCAATTCAGGGGGCACTGGAAACACCATATATTTT
TRBV5-1	-	TRBJ2-3	TRBD2	CASSLGLAGGISTDTQYF	TGCGCCAGCAGCTTGGGACTAGCGGGGGGGATAAGCACAGATACGCAGTATTTT
TRBV23-1	-	TRBJ1-1	-	CASSQSGWTVEAFF	TGCGCCAGCAGTCAATCCGGTTGGACAGTTGAAGCTTTCTTT
TRBV9	-	TRBJ1-1	-	CASSVESRNTEAFF	TGTGCCAGCAGCGTAGAATCCAGGAACACTGAAGCTTTCTTT
TRBV28	-	TRBJ1-4	-	CASSLEQGSNEKLFF	TGTGCCAGCAGTTTGGAACAGGGATCTAATGAAAAACTGTTTTTT
TRBV7-2	-	TRBJ2-1	TRBD2	CASSLGFGGGSINEQFF	TGTGCCAGCAGCTTAGGTTTTGGCGGGGGTTCAATCAATGAGCAGTTCTTC
TRBV20-1	-	TRBJ1-4	-	CSASELTNEKLFF	TGCAGTGCTAGTGAATTAACTAATGAAAAACTGTTTTTT
TRBV7-3	-	TRBJ1-2	-	CASSLTSDIPYYGYTF	TGTGCCAGCAGCTTAACGTCGGACATCCCCTACTATGGCTACACCTTC
TRBV28	once	TRBJ2-3	TRBD1	CATVDNRGHGTDTQYF	TGTGCCACCGTTGATAACAGGGGGCACGGCACAGATACGCAGTATTTT
TRBV5-1	-	TRBJ2-1	TRBD2	CASSESGGAYNEQFF	TGCGCCAGCAGCGAAAGCGGGGGGGCGTACAATGAGCAGTTCTTC
TRBV5-1	-	TRBJ2-7	-	CASSLSLAAYEQYF	TGCGCCAGCAGCTTGTCCTTGGCCGCATACGAGCAGTACTTC
TRBV4-2	-	TRBJ2-1	-	CASSQAEPARNEQFF	TGTGCCAGCAGCCAAGCGGAGCCAGCGCGGAATGAGCAGTTCTTC
TRBV19	-	TRBJ1-2	-	CASSRGERYYGYTF	TGTGCCAGTAGTAGAGGGGAGAGATACTATGGCTACACCTTC
TRBV3-1/TRBV3-2	-	TRBJ1-2	-	CASSQEGVGGYTF	TGTGCCAGCAGCCAAGAGGGGGTCGGAGGCTACACCTTC
TRBV24-1	-	TRBJ2-1	-	CATSDPQTSSYNEQFF	TGTGCCACCAGTGATCCACAGACGAGCTCCTACAATGAGCAGTTCTTC
TRBV5-1	-	TRBJ2-2	-	CASSLVRHGTGELFF	TGCGCCAGCAGCTTGGTCCGACACGGAACCGGGGAGCTGTTTTTT
TRBV20-1	-	TRBJ1-2	-	CSAKGMNGYTF	TGCAGTGCTAAGGGTATGAATGGCTACACCTTC
TRBV27	-	TRBJ2-1	-	CASTTYNYNEQFF	TGTGCCAGCACCACCTATAATTACAATGAGCAGTTCTTC